Listed here are 4 T cell receptor beta chains from one sample, sequenced in a study of blood T cell repertoires in COVID-19. Here immunoSEQ multiplex PCR was the method, and the copy in TCRdb shows in-frame clones only, minus some. The table lists about 280,000 clones, roughly 80% of them singletons. The source material was PBMCs or T cells enriched from blood (not recorded which). Source of these receptors: a man aged 35 to 55 who had been exposed to COVID-19.

This chain connects TRBV5-8 to TRBJ2-5, with 7 nucleotides matching TRBD2. The germline gives CDR1 SGHTS, CDR2 YDEGEE. This CDR3 has 15 amino acids. J lost 2 bases, V lost 6 bases, and 10 bases had no gene match. The CDR3 sequence: CASIGRAGVQETQYF. The CDR3 DNA sequence: TGTGCCAGCATAGGGCGGGCGGGAGTGCAAGAGACCCAGTACTTC.

The V and J genes are TRBV27 and TRBJ1-3; D uncertain. The CDR3 runs to 14 residues. Germline V gene data show CDR1 as MNHEY and CDR2 as SMNVEV (reference sequence). Trimming shortened V by 4 bases and J by 9 bases, and 16 bases separated the two germline ends. The chain's CDR3 is CASSSGVTTSTIYF. Here the CDR3 DNA reads TGTGCCAGCAGTTCCGGGGTAACGACCTCCACCATATATTTT.

This sequence joins TRBV18 and TRBJ2-4; 7 nucleotides match TRBD1. The CDR3 consists of 13 residues. Losses at the gene ends were 3 bases for V and 8 bases for J; bases not matched to a gene: 4. Germline loops: CDR1 KGHSH, CDR2 LQKENI. The CDR3 is CASSPQDRHIQYF. The CDR3 DNA sequence: TGTGCCAGCTCACCGCAGGACAGGCACATTCAGTACTTC. The full variable domain, its missing parts supplied by reference TRBV18 and TRBJ2-4, is NAGVMQNPRHLVRRRGQEARLRCSPMKGHSHVYWYRQLPEEGLKFMVYLQKENIIDESGMPKERFSAEFPKEGPSILRIQQVVRGDSAAYFCASSPQDRHIQYFGAGTRLSVL.

This clone was detected only once. CDR3 bases: TGTGCCAGCAGCTGGGAAGGGAGGTTAGGAGAAAAACTGTTTTTT. Protein sequence: CASSWEGRLGEKLFF. J is TRBJ1-4 and V is TRBV11-2; D ambiguous. The V gene lost 4 bases and the J gene lost 8 bases, with 17 bases spanning the gap. CDR1 SGHAT and CDR2 FQNNGV come from the germline V gene. This CDR3 comprises 15 residues. Full variable domain (remainder filled in from reference TRBV11-2 and TRBJ1-4): EAGVAQSPRYKIIEKRQSVAFWCNPISGHATLYWYQQILGQGPKLLIQFQNNGVVDDSQLPKDRFSAERLKGVDSTLKIQPAKLEDSAVYLCASSWEGRLGEKLFFGSGTQLSVL.